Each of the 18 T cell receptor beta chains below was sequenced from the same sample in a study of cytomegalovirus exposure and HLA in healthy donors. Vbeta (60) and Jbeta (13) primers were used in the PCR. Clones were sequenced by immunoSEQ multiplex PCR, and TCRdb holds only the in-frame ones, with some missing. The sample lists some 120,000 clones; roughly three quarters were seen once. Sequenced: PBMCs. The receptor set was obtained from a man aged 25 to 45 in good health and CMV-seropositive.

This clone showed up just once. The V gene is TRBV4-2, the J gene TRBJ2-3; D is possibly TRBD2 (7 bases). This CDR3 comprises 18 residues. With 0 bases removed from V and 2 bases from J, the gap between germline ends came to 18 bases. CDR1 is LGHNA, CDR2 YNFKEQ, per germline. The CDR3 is CASSQEPFGGGDTDTQYF. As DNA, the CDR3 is TGTGCCAGCAGCCAAGAGCCGTTTGGGGGGGGCGACACAGATACGCAGTATTTT.

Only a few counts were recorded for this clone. Here the CDR3 reads CASSLPIGEQFF. As DNA, the CDR3 is TGTGCCAGCAGCCTCCCGATCGGTGAGCAGTTCTTC. V gene TRBV9 combines with J gene TRBJ2-1; unclear D gene. Deletions cut 4 bases from V and 9 bases from J, with 11 bases between. This CDR3 comprises 12 residues. Germline CDR1 is SGDLS and CDR2 is YYNGEE. Full variable domain (rest looked up from reference TRBV9 and TRBJ2-1): DSGVTQTPKHLITATGQRVTLRCSPRSGDLSVYWYQQSLDQGLQFLIQYYNGEERAKGNILERFSAQQFPDLHSELNLSSLELGDSALYFCASSLPIGEQFFGPGTRLTVL.

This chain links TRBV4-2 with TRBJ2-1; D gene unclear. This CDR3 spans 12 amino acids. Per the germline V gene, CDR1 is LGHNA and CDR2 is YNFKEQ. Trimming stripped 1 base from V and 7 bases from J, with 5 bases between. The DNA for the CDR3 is TGTGCCAGCAGCCAAGTGAGAAATGAGCAGTTCTTC. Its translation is CASSQVRNEQFF.

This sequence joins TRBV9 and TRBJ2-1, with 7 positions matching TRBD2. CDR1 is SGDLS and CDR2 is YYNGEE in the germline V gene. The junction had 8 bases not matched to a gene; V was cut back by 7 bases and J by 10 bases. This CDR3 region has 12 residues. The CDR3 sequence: CASGGGTGEQFF. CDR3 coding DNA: TGTGCCAGCGGGGGGGGGACGGGCGAGCAGTTCTTC.

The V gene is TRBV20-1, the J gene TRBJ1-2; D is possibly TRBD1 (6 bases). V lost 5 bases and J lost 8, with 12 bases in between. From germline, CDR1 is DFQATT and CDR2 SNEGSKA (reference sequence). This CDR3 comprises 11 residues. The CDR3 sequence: CSAYIRGGYTF. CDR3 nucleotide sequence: TGCAGTGCTTATATCAGGGGCGGCTACACCTTC.

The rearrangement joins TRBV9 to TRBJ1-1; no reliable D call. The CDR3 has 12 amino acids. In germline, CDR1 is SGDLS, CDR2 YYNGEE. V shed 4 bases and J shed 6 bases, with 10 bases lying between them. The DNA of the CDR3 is TGTGCCAGCAGCAAACTGGGCTCTGAAGCTTTCTTT. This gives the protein CASSKLGSEAFF.

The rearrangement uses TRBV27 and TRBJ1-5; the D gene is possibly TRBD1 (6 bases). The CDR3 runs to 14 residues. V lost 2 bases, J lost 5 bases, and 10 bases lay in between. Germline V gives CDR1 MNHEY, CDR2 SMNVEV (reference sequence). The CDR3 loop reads CASSLRSGDQPQHF. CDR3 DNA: TGTGCCAGCAGTTTAAGGTCAGGGGATCAGCCCCAGCATTTT.

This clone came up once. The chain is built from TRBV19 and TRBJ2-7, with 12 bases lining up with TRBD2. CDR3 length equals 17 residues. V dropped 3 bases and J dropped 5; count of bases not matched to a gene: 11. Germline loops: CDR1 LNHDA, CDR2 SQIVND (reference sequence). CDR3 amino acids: CASSIPRTSGIQNEQYF. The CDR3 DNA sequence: TGTGCCAGTAGTATTCCCAGGACTAGCGGGATTCAGAACGAGCAGTACTTC.

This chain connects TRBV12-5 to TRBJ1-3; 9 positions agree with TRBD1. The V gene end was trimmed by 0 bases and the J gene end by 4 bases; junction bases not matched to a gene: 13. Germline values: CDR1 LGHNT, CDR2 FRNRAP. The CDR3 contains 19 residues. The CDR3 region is CASGLVLSGTGTQGNTIYF. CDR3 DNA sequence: TGTGCTAGTGGTTTGGTCCTTTCCGGGACAGGGACTCAAGGAAACACCATATATTTT.

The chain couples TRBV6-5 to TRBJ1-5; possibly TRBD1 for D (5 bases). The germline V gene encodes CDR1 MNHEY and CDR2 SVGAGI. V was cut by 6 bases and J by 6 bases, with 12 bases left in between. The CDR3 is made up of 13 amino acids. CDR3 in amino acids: CASSNTQGQPQHF. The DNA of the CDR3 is TGTGCCAGCAGCAACACCCAGGGTCAGCCCCAGCATTTT.

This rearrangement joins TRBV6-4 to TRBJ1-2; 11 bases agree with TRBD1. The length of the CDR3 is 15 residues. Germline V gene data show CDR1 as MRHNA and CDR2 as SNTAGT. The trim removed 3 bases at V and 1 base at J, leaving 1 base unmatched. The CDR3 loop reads CASSEGTGGNYGYTF. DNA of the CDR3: TGTGCCAGCAGTGAAGGGACAGGGGGTAACTATGGCTACACCTTC.

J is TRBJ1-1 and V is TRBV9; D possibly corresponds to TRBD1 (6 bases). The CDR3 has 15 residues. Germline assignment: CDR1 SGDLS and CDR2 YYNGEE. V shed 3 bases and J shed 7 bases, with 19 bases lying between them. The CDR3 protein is CASSGGPPGQSEAFF. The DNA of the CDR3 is TGTGCCAGCAGCGGGGGGCCGCCCGGACAGAGTGAAGCTTTCTTT.

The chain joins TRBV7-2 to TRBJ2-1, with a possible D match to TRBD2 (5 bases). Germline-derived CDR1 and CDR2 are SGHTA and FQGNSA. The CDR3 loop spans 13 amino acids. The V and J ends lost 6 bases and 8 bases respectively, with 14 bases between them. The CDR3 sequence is CASSRNEGYEQFF. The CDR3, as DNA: TGTGCCAGCAGTCGCAACGAGGGCTATGAGCAGTTCTTC.

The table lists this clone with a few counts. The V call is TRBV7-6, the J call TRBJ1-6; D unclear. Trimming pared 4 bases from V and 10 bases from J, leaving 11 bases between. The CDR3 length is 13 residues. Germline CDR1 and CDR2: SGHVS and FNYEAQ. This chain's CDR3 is CASSSGLESPLHF. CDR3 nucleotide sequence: TGTGCCAGCAGCTCGGGTTTAGAGTCACCCCTCCACTTT.

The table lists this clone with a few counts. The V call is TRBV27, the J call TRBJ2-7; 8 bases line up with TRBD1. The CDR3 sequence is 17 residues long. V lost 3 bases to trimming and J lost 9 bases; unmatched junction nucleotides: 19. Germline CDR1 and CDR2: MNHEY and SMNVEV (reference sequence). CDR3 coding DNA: TGTGCCAGCAGTTTTTCGCCACCGGGACAGGATACTAAAGGGCAGTACTTC. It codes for CASSFSPPGQDTKGQYF.

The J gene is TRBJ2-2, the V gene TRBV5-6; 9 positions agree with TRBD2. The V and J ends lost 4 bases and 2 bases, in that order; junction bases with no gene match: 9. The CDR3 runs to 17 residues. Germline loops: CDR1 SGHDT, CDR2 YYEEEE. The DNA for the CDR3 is TGTGCCAGCAGCCGCCCACCGACTAGCGGAAACACCGGGGAGCTGTTTTTT. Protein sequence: CASSRPPTSGNTGELFF.

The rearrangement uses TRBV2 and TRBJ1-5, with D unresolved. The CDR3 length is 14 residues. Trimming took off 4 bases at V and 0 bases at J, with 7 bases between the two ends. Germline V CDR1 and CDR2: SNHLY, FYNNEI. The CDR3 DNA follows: TGTGCCAGCAGTGTTCTGTATAGCAATCAGCCCCAGCATTTT. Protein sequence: CASSVLYSNQPQHF.

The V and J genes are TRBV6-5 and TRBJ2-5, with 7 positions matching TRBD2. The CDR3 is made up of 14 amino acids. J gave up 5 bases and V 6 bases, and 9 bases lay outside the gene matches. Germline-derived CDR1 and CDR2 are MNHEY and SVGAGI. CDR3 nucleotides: TGTGCCAGCAGCTTGGGGGGAGGGAAGGAGACCCAGTACTTC. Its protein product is CASSLGGGKETQYF.